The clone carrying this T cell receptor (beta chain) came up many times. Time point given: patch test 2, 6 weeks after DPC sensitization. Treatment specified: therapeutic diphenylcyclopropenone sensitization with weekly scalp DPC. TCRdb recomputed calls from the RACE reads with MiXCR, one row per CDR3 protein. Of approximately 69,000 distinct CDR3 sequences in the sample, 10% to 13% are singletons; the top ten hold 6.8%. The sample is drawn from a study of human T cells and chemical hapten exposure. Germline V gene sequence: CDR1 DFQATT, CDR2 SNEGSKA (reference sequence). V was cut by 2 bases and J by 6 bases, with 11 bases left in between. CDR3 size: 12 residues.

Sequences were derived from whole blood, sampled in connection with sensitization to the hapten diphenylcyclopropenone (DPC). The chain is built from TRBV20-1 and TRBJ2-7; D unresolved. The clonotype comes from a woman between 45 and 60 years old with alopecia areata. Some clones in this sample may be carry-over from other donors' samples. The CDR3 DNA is TGCAGTGCTAGAAGGGTAGGGCCCGAGCAGTACTTC. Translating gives CSARRVGPEQYF.